The 5 T cell receptor beta chains below come from one sample, sequenced in a study of T cells in Graves' hyperthyroidism and ophthalmopathy. The source material, RNA transcripts, was used to amplify TCR beta CDR3 regions. First-round RT-PCR with HTBI primers amplified the TCR CDR3 region. Using its own MiXCR run on the multiplex PCR reads, TCRdb lists one record per CDR3 protein. Of roughly 840,000 distinct CDR3 sequences listed, 38% are singletons. The specimen was blood. The receptors stem from a man younger than 35 with Graves' hyperthyroidism.

This clonotype has just a few counts. The rearrangement uses TRBV4-2 and TRBJ1-4, with no clear D. Germline CDR1 is LGHNA and CDR2 is YNFKEQ. Trimming stripped 1 base from V and 1 base from J, with 7 bases between. The CDR3 length is 15 residues. CDR3 DNA: TGTGCCAGCAGCCAAGTTAAGGGAACTAATGAAAAACTGTTTTTT. It specifies CASSQVKGTNEKLFF.

V gene TRBV4-1 combines with J gene TRBJ2-7; D remains ambiguous. Trimming cost V 0 bases and J 3 bases, with 15 bases left between them. The CDR3 is made up of 16 amino acids. Germline-derived CDR1 and CDR2 are MGHRA and YSYEKL. For the CDR3, the DNA is TGCGCCAGCAGCCAAGAGTCGGGCAGTAGTGTCTACGAGCAGTACTTC. This translates into CASSQESGSSVYEQYF.

This clonotype was picked up a small number of times. The gene calls are TRBV11-2 and TRBJ2-7, with D possibly matching TRBD2 (6 bases). The germline gives CDR1 SGHAT, CDR2 FQNNGV. Trimming pared 4 bases from V and 5 bases from J, leaving 21 bases between. The CDR3 length is 16 residues. As DNA, the CDR3 is TGTGCCAGCAGCTCTTTTCTAAGGAGGGATGGCCACGAGCAGTACTTC. This translates into CASSSFLRRDGHEQYF.

The chain has TRBV7-3 and TRBJ2-7; maybe TRBD1 (6 bases). Deletions cut 3 bases from V and 4 bases from J, with 16 bases between. Germline V gene data show CDR1 as SGHTA and CDR2 as FQGTGA. This CDR3 has 15 amino acids. The CDR3: CASSLLGQIRYEQYF. The DNA for the CDR3 is TGTGCCAGCAGCTTGTTAGGACAGATCAGATACGAGCAGTACTTC.

This clonotype was found a few times. The chain links TRBV2 to TRBJ2-7; no definite D call. There are 16 residues in the CDR3. V shed 8 bases and J shed 0 bases, with 20 bases lying between them. Germline V gene sequence: CDR1 SNHLY, CDR2 FYNNEI. The CDR3 protein is CASVEVRGPSSYEQYF. In DNA form, the CDR3 reads TGTGCCAGCGTCGAGGTAAGAGGACCGTCCTCCTACGAGCAGTACTTC.